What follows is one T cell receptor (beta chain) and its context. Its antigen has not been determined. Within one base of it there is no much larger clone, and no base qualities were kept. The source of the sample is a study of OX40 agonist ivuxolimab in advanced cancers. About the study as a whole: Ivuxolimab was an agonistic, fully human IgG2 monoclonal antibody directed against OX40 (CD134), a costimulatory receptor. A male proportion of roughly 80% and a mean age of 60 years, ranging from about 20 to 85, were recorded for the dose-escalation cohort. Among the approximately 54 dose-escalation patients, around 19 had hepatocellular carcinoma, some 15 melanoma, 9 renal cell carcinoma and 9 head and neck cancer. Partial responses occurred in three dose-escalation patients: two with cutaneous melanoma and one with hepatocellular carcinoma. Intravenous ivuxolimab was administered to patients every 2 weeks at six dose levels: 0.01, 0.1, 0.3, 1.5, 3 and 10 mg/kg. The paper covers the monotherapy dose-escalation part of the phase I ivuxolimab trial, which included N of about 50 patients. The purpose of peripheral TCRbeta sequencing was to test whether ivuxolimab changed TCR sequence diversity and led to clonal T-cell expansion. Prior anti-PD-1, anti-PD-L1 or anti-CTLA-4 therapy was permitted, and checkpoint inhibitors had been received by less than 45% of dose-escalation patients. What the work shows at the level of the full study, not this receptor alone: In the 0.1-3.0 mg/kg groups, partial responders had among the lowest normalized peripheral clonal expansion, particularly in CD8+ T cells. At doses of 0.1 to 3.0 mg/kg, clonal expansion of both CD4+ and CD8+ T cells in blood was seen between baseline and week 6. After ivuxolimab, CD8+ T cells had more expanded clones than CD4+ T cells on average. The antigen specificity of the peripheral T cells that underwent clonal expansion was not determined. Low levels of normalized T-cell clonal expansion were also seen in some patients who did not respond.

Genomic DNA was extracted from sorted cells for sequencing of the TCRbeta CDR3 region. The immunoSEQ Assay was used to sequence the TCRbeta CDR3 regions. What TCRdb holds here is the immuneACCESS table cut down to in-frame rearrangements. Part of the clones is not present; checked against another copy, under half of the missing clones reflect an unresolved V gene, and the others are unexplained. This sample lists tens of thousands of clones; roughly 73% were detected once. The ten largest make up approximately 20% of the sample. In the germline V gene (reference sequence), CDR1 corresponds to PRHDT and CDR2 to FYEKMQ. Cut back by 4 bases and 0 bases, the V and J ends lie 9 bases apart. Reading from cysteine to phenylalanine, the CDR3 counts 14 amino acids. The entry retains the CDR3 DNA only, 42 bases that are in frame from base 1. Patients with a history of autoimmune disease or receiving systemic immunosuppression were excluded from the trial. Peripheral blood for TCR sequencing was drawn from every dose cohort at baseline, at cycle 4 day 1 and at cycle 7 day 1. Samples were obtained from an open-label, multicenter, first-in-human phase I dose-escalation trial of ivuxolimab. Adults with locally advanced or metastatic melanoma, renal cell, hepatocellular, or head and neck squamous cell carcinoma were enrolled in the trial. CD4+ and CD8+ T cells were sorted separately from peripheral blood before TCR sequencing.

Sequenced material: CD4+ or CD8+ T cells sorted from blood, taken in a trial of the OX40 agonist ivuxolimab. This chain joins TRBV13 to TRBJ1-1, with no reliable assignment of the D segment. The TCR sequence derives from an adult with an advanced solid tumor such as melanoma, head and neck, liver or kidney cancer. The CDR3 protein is CASSWGDLNTEAFF. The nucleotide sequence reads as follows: TGTGCCAGCAGCTGGGGAGATTTGAACACTGAAGCTTTCTTT.